The TCR beta chain under discussion was sequenced for a study of metastatic and nonmetastatic thyroid tumors. Study-level points and caveats: Versus benign nodules, malignant thyroid tumors reportedly had significantly higher TCR beta diversity, in blood and tumor.

Among the patients, none had received any treatment before thyroid surgery. In this sample, this clone turned up many times. Its antigen is not known. TCRdb reassembled clones from the PCR reads with MiXCR. The sample has over 13,000 clones; less than 25% are singletons. Trimming at V came to 5 bases and at J to 6 bases, leaving 4 bases not matched to a gene. The CDR3 extends over 13 amino acids. Germline V gives CDR1 DFQATT, CDR2 SNEGSKA (reference sequence). This chain links TRBV20-1 with TRBJ2-1; 10 nucleotides align to TRBD2. The sequence came from a female donor with papillary thyroid cancer or a benign thyroid nodule (not recorded which). Some clones in this sample may be carry-over from other donors' samples. The sequenced sample consisted of blood. The CDR3 DNA reads as TGCAGTGCTCTAGCGGGAGTACGCAATGAGCAGTTCTTC. Translation gives CSALAGVRNEQFF.